This T cell receptor beta chain was observed in a study of naive and memory T cell subsets. Findings and limits, study-wide: The power law exponent of TCR abundance differed between naive and memory cells.

An equimolar mix of two oligonucleotides served as the beta constant-region primer for TRBC1 and TRBC2. The ligated cDNA underwent four PCR rounds using SP2 and nested alpha and beta constant-region primers. TCRdb processed the UMI-ligation and nested PCR reads anew with MiXCR; each CDR3 protein has one entry. The sample has about 17,000 distinct CDR3 sequences, roughly 10% seen once. As concerns this clonotype: Its target is unknown.

CD4+ T cell IFNgamma after overnight CMV lysate exposure gave donor CMV status. Four subsets defined by CD45RA and CD27 were sorted after CD3, CD4, CD8 and live/dead staining. The CDR3 is made up of 15 amino acids. Germline V gives CDR1 DFQATT, CDR2 SNEGSKA (reference sequence). V was pared by 1 base and J by 8 bases, with 11 bases of the junction left unmatched. The V gene is TRBV20-1, the J gene TRBJ2-1; 7 nucleotides match TRBD2. Sequencing was carried out using central memory CD8+ T cells from blood. The receptor comes from a human donor in good health. The CDR3 sequence is CSARGEGLPSYEQFF. The CDR3, as DNA: TGCAGTGCTAGAGGCGAGGGACTACCCTCTTATGAGCAGTTCTTC.